This entry lists 12 T cell receptor beta chains sequenced from one sample in a study of STAT5B mutations in CD4+ large granular lymphocyte leukemia. Only in-frame clones appear in the TCRdb table, and some are missing; sequencing was by immunoSEQ multiplex PCR. The data show fewer than 45,000 clones, roughly 81% seen once. Sequences were obtained from CD4+ T cells from blood buffy coats. Every receptor here comes from a human donor in good health.

J is TRBJ1-1 and V is TRBV6-6; no firm D call. The germline CDR1 and CDR2 sequences are MNHNY and SVGAGI (reference sequence). Trimming left V 0 bases short and J 4 bases short, with 9 bases between. This CDR3 has 14 amino acids. CDR3 bases: TGTGCCAGCAGTTACTCAGAGAACCCCACTGAAGCTTTCTTT. This codes for CASSYSENPTEAFF.

This chain's CDR3 is CASTLGGAGTEAFF. The CDR3 DNA reads as TGTGCCAGCACCTTGGGGGGGGCGGGCACTGAAGCTTTCTTT. The chain carries TRBV2 and TRBJ1-1; weak D call: TRBD1 (6 bases). CDR3 length: 14 residues. The V end was cut by 7 bases, the J end by 4 bases, with 16 bases between. Germline loops: CDR1 SNHLY, CDR2 FYNNEI. Based on the CDR3 plus reference TRBV2 and TRBJ1-1, the full variable domain is EPEVTQTPSHQVTQMGQEVILRCVPISNHLYFYWYRQILGQKVEFLVSFYNNEISEKSEIFDDQFSVERPDGSNFTLKIRSTKLEDSAMYFCASTLGGAGTEAFFGQGTRLTVV.

The chain combines TRBV4-1 with TRBJ2-3; D gene uncertain. With 1 base removed from V and 1 base from J, the gap between germline ends came to 6 bases. The V gene's germline CDR1 is MGHRA and CDR2 YSYEKL. The length of the CDR3 is 14 residues. The CDR3 DNA follows: TGCGCCAGCAGCCAAGGGCAGCGCACAGATACGCAGTATTTT. As protein: CASSQGQRTDTQYF.

This clone occurred once. V usage is TRBV11-3 and J usage is TRBJ1-2; D unclear. From germline, CDR1 is SGHNT and CDR2 YENEEA. Trimming took off 1 base at V and 6 bases at J, with 6 bases between the two ends. The length of the CDR3 is 12 residues. The CDR3 spells CASSLGGNGYTF. DNA of the CDR3: TGTGCCAGCAGCTTAGGAGGAAATGGCTACACCTTC.

This clone was counted once. The V call is TRBV7-5, the J call TRBJ2-7. TRBV7-5 is annotated as a pseudogene. The CDR3 totals 19 residues. CDR3 in DNA: TGTGCCAGAAGCTTAGACTTAGGTTCTCCGTCCACCTACCGCTCCGAGCAGTACTTC. Its protein is CARSLDLGSPSTYRSEQYF.

This clone appeared a single time. The CDR3 DNA sequence: TGTGCCAGCTCACAGGACAGCTGGAACACTGAAGCTTTCTTT. It is translated as CASSQDSWNTEAFF. J is TRBJ1-1 and V is TRBV18; maybe TRBD1 (6 bases). The CDR3 has 14 amino acids. Per the germline V gene, CDR1 is KGHSH and CDR2 is LQKENI. Between the trimmed V and J ends, which lost 4 bases and 1 base, there was a span of 10 bases.

This clone was seen only a few times. This chain joins TRBV30 and TRBJ1-2, with 9 bases matching TRBD1. This CDR3 spans 11 amino acids. Germline lookup yields CDR1 GTSNPN and CDR2 SVGIG (reference sequence). The CDR3 here is CANRQGDGYTF. CDR3 bases: TGTGCGAATCGACAGGGGGATGGCTACACCTTC.

The sample holds a few counts of this clone. The chain has TRBV19 and TRBJ2-1, with a possible D match to TRBD2 (6 bases). The CDR3 runs to 13 residues. The germline V gene encodes CDR1 LNHDA and CDR2 SQIVND (reference sequence). Between the trimmed V and J ends, which lost 1 base and 6 bases, there was a span of 7 bases. The DNA for the CDR3 is TGTGCCAGTAGTATAGGGGGAGGCAATGAGCAGTTCTTC. This sequence encodes CASSIGGGNEQFF.

V and J are TRBV19 and TRBJ2-2; D remains ambiguous. V was cut by 7 bases and J by 1 base, with 10 bases left in between. The CDR3 runs 14 residues. Germline loops: CDR1 LNHDA, CDR2 SQIVND (reference sequence). The CDR3 region has the DNA TGTGCCAGTAAGGGCATCCTGAACACCGGGGAGCTGTTTTTT. As protein: CASKGILNTGELFF.

The rearrangement joins TRBV4-3 to TRBJ2-5; D is tentatively TRBD1 or TRBD2 (5 bases each). This CDR3 has 12 amino acids. Germline CDR1 and CDR2: LGHNA and YSLEER. V was cut by 1 base and J by 11 bases, with 11 bases left in between. The CDR3 coding sequence is TGCGCCAGCAGCCAAGGTGGGGGAGAGCAGTACTTC. Encoded protein: CASSQGGGEQYF.

The chain employs TRBV11-2 and TRBJ2-7, with 10 bases fitting TRBD2. V gave up 0 bases and J gave up 9 bases; unmatched junction bases: 11. The germline V gene has CDR1 SGHAT and CDR2 FQNNGV. CDR3 length: 16 amino acids. The CDR3 nucleotides are TGTGCCAGCAGCTTAGATAGTTGGCTAGCGGGAGCCGGGCAGTACTTC. Amino acids: CASSLDSWLAGAGQYF.

This chain joins TRBV10-2 and TRBJ2-3; TRBD2 matches 8 bases. Looked up from germline, CDR1 is WSHSY and CDR2 is SAAADI. The junction had 10 bases not matched to a gene; V was cut back by 5 bases and J by 6 bases. This CDR3 is built from 15 residues. The CDR3 nucleotides are TGCGCCAGCAGTCTCACTAGCGGCTCAACCGATACGCAGTATTTT. It specifies CASSLTSGSTDTQYF.